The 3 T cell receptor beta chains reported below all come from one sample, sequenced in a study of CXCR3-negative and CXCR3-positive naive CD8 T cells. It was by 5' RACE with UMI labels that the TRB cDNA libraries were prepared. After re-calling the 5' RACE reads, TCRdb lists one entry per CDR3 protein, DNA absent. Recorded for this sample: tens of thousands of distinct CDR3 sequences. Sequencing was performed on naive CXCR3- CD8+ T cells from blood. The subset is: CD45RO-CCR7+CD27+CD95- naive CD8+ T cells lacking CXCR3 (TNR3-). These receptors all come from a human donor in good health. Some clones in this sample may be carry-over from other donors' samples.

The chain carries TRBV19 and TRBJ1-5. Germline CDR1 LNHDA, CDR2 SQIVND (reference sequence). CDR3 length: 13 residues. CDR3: CASSIGADQPQHF.

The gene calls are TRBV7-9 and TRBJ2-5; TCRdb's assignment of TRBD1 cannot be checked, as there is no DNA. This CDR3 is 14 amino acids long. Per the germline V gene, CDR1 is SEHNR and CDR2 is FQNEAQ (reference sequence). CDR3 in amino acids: CASSRGGARETQYF. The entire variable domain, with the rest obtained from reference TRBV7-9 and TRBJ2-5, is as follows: DTGVSQNPRHKITKRGQNVTFRCDPISEHNRLYWYRQTLGQGPEFLTYFQNEAQLEKSRLLSDRFSAERPKGSFSTLEIQRTEQGDSAMYLCASSRGGARETQYFGPGTRLLVL.

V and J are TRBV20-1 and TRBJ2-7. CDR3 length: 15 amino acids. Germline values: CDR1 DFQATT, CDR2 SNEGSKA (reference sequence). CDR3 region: CSARSLDRVNYEQYF.